Presented here are 18 T cell receptor beta chains from one specimen sequenced in a study of graft-versus-host responses after intestinal transplantation. Antigens for these TCRs are unknown. Clones were sequenced by immunoSEQ multiplex PCR, and TCRdb holds only the in-frame ones, with some missing. This sample has 90,000 to 150,000 clones, with approximately 92% found just once. The sample in question was unstimulated CD4+ T cells sorted from spleen or lymph node cells, obtained before intestinal transplant. The receptor set was obtained from a human donor who received an intestinal transplant.

The chain carries TRBV19 and TRBJ1-4; D remains ambiguous. The ends were cut back, 5 bases at V and 7 bases at J, with 8 bases in the middle. Germline-derived CDR1 and CDR2 are LNHDA and SQIVND (reference sequence). The CDR3 totals 12 residues. The CDR3 sequence: CASSPRSEKLFF. CDR3 sequence (DNA): TGTGCCAGTAGTCCTAGGAGTGAAAAACTGTTTTTT.

This chain connects TRBV28 to TRBJ1-5, with D unclear. The CDR3 covers 15 residues. V was shortened by 6 bases and J by 0 bases, with 12 bases between the two germline ends. The germline CDR1 and CDR2 sequences are MDHEN and SYDVKM. The CDR3 bases are TGTGCCAGCAGATCCAGGATCCATAGCAATCAGCCCCAGCATTTT. This sequence encodes CASRSRIHSNQPQHF.

This sequence joins TRBV4-1 and TRBJ2-7; 10 bases map to TRBD2. V trimming: 0 bases; J trimming: 2 bases; junction bases outside the gene matches: 4. The CDR3 is 16 residues long. The germline CDR1 and CDR2 sequences are MGHRA and YSYEKL. The CDR3 bases are TGCGCCAGCAGCCAAGAAGGAGCGGGAGGGCCCTACGAGCAGTACTTC. Translated, it gives CASSQEGAGGPYEQYF.

The V gene is TRBV6-5, the J gene TRBJ1-2, with D possibly matching TRBD1 (5 bases). The germline V and J ends were trimmed by 6 bases and 1 base, with 18 bases remaining between them. The CDR3 covers 16 residues. The germline gives CDR1 MNHEY, CDR2 SVGAGI. DNA of the CDR3: TGTGCCAGCAGCTACAACGGGGCAGCCCTTAACTATGGCTACACCTTC. It encodes CASSYNGAALNYGYTF.

The table lists this clone with a count of one. The genes are TRBV5-4 and TRBJ2-3, with D perhaps matching TRBD1 (6 bases). Trimming removed 2 bases at V and 0 bases at J, with 10 bases between. From germline, CDR1 is SGHNT and CDR2 YYREEE (reference sequence). The CDR3 totals 15 residues. The CDR3 coding sequence is TGTGCCAGCAGCTTTGGGACACTTAGCACAGATACGCAGTATTTT. Protein: CASSFGTLSTDTQYF.

This chain connects TRBV21-1 to TRBJ2-7. TRBV21-1 counts as a pseudogene. The CDR3 length is 14 residues. The CDR3 nucleotides are TGTGCCAGCAGCAAGGAAGGACGCTCCTACGAGCAGTACTTC. Translation: CASSKEGRSYEQYF.

This chain joins TRBV19 and TRBJ2-3, with no clear D. Germline V gives CDR1 LNHDA, CDR2 SQIVND (reference sequence). V was trimmed by 4 bases and J by 2 bases, leaving 7 bases between them. The CDR3 extends over 13 amino acids. The CDR3 coding sequence is TGTGCCAGTAGTACCACTGACACAGATACGCAGTATTTT. Protein: CASSTTDTDTQYF.

The genes are TRBV6-1 and TRBJ1-2; the D gene is possibly TRBD1 (5 bases). The germline CDR1 and CDR2 sequences are MNHNS and SASEGT. The CDR3 covers 13 residues. Trimming shortened V by 5 bases and J by 2 bases, and 9 bases separated the two germline ends. This CDR3 is CASSLGLNYGYTF. CDR3 sequence (DNA): TGTGCCAGCAGTTTGGGACTAAACTATGGCTACACCTTC.

The V call is TRBV27, the J call TRBJ2-3, with D hard to call. Trimming stripped 2 bases from V and 2 bases from J, with 8 bases between. This CDR3 has 14 amino acids. Germline V gene data show CDR1 as MNHEY and CDR2 as SMNVEV (reference sequence). The chain's CDR3 is CASSLMRPTDTQYF. The DNA for the CDR3 is TGTGCCAGCAGTTTAATGCGGCCCACAGATACGCAGTATTTT.

The table lists this clone with a count of one. The chain uses TRBV29-1 and TRBJ1-1; 7 bases fit TRBD1. J was trimmed by 11 bases and V by 7 bases; bases with no gene match: 13. The CDR3 covers 12 residues. Germline V gene data show CDR1 as SQVTM and CDR2 as ANQGSEA. For the CDR3, the DNA is TGCAGCGGGCTTCGACAGGGAGCTTTGGCTTTCTTT. Translating it yields CSGLRQGALAFF.

As for this clone: The same CDR3 can be traced to other DNA sequences in this sample. The rearrangement links TRBV5-1 to TRBJ2-5; the D gene is possibly TRBD1 (5 bases). Germline V gene data show CDR1 as SGHRS and CDR2 as YFSETQ. V lost 0 bases and J 1 base, leaving 10 bases between the germline ends. The CDR3 sequence is 15 residues long. The CDR3: CASSLAATGQETQYF. In DNA, the CDR3 is TGCGCCAGCAGCTTGGCTGCTACAGGCCAAGAGACCCAGTACTTC.

A note on this clone: The sample contains more than one DNA sequence encoding this CDR3. The chain uses TRBV7-9 and TRBJ2-1, with D uncertain. The V end was cut by 1 base, the J end by 2 bases, with 12 bases between. CDR3 length equals 16 residues. Germline V gives CDR1 SEHNR, CDR2 FQNEAQ (reference sequence). CDR3 sequence: CASSLGSLRTYNEQFF. In DNA form, the CDR3 reads TGTGCCAGCAGCTTAGGCTCCCTTAGGACCTACAATGAGCAGTTCTTC. The whole variable domain, filled in from reference TRBV7-9 and TRBJ2-1, reads DTGVSQNPRHKITKRGQNVTFRCDPISEHNRLYWYRQTLGQGPEFLTYFQNEAQLEKSRLLSDRFSAERPKGSFSTLEIQRTEQGDSAMYLCASSLGSLRTYNEQFFGPGTRLTVL.

J is TRBJ2-4 and V is TRBV30; D is possibly TRBD1 (6 bases). The CDR3 is 13 amino acids. With 3 bases removed from V and 8 bases from J, the gap between germline ends came to 14 bases. In germline, CDR1 is GTSNPN, CDR2 SVGIG (reference sequence). The CDR3 is CAWRTGGRDIQYF. CDR3 DNA: TGTGCCTGGAGGACAGGAGGAAGAGACATTCAGTACTTC.

The chain joins TRBV5-1 to TRBJ1-2; 10 positions match TRBD1. The trim removed 4 bases at V and 9 bases at J, leaving 6 bases unmatched. Germline V lookup: CDR1 SGHRS, CDR2 YFSETQ. This CDR3 is built from 13 residues. CDR3: CASSGGQGRRYTF. In DNA form, the CDR3 reads TGCGCCAGCAGCGGGGGACAGGGGAGACGCTACACCTTC.

J is TRBJ2-4 and V is TRBV5-3; D is undetermined. TRBV5-3 is reported as an ORF; its role is uncertain. With 3 bases removed from V and 15 bases from J, the gap between germline ends came to 10 bases. The CDR3 extends over 10 amino acids. The CDR3 sequence: CARSWIDRYF. DNA for the CDR3: TGTGCCAGAAGCTGGATCGATAGGTACTTC.

V is TRBV7-9 and J is TRBJ2-7; 11 bases fit TRBD2. Trimming cost V 4 bases and J 1 base; bases outside gene matches: 3. The CDR3 is 15 amino acids. Germline V gives CDR1 SEHNR, CDR2 FQNEAQ (reference sequence). This CDR3 reads CASSSRLAGSYEQYF. CDR3 bases: TGTGCCAGCAGCTCGCGACTAGCGGGATCCTACGAGCAGTACTTC.

Only one count was recorded for this clone. The chain joins TRBV19 to TRBJ2-7; TRBD2 matches at 13 bases. Germline CDR1 LNHDA, CDR2 SQIVND (reference sequence). The ends lost 4 bases at V and 3 bases at J; junction bases unmatched: 3. The CDR3 has 15 amino acids. Here the CDR3 reads CASSRGLAGFYEQYF. For the CDR3, the DNA is TGTGCCAGTAGTAGGGGACTAGCGGGGTTCTACGAGCAGTACTTC. Combining the CDR3 with reference TRBV19 and TRBJ2-7 gives the whole variable domain DGGITQSPKYLFRKEGQNVTLSCEQNLNHDAMYWYRQDPGQGLRLIYYSQIVNDFQKGDIAEGYSVSREKKESFPLTVTSAQKNPTAFYLCASSRGLAGFYEQYFGPGTRLTVT.

The V call is TRBV7-2, the J call TRBJ1-2; possibly TRBD1 for D (6 bases). The germline V gene encodes CDR1 SGHTA and CDR2 FQGNSA. This CDR3 region has 14 residues. With 3 bases removed from V and 0 bases from J, the gap between germline ends came to 8 bases. The CDR3 region is CASSFDRTNYGYTF. The CDR3, as DNA: TGTGCCAGCAGCTTCGACAGGACTAACTATGGCTACACCTTC.